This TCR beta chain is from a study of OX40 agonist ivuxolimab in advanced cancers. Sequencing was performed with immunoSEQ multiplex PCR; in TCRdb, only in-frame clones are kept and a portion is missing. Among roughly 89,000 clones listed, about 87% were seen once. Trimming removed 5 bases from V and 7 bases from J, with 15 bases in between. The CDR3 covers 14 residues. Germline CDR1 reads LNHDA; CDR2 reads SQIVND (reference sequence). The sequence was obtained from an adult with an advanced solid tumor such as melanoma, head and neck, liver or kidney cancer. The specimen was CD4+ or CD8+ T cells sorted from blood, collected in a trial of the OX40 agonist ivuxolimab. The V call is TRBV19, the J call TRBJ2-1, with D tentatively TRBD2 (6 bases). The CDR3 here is CASSEGGSLNEQFF. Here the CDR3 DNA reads TGTGCCAGTAGTGAGGGAGGATCCCTAAATGAGCAGTTCTTC.